One and the same sample provided the 24 T cell receptor beta chains below, sequenced in a study of long-term antiretroviral therapy in people with HIV (dated by TCRdb to about 2022). The immunoSEQ hsTCRB v3.0 assay was used at survey level resolution to sequence the TRB variable region. In TCRdb, the immuneACCESS table is reduced to in-frame sequences with V and J assigned. These tables do not hold every clone; where another copy was compared, an unresolved V gene accounts for under half, and the others remain unexplained. For this sample there are 21,000 or so clones; almost 85% appear just once. The ten largest account for 4.6% of the sample. Source: unsorted PBMCs, taken 0.5 years after starting antiretroviral therapy. Receptors were obtained from a man between 18 and 35 years old with HIV.

This rearrangement joins TRBV6-6 to TRBJ2-7; 8 bases are a match to TRBD2. Germline V CDR1 and CDR2: MNHNY, SVGAGI (reference sequence). Losses at the gene ends were 2 bases for V and 6 bases for J; bases not matched to a gene: 12. The CDR3 is made up of 16 amino acids. The CDR3 sequence: CASSYLPRAGEGEQYF. The CDR3 DNA follows: TGTGCCAGCAGTTACCTCCCTAGAGCGGGAGAAGGCGAGCAGTACTTC.

This chain uses TRBV20-1 with TRBJ2-1, with a tentative D call TRBD2 (5 bases). The V end lost 3 bases, the J end lost 15 bases, and 12 bases lay between the germline ends. Germline CDR1 is DFQATT and CDR2 is SNEGSKA (reference sequence). The CDR3 extends over 10 amino acids. The CDR3 spells CSASWAEAFF. Here the CDR3 DNA reads TGCAGTGCTAGTTGGGCGGAGGCGTTCTTC.

The chain has TRBV23-1 and TRBJ2-5; 8 bases align to TRBD2. TRBV23-1 is placed among ORFs of uncertain function. The CDR3 covers 15 residues. J was trimmed by 3 bases and V by 6 bases; bases with no gene match: 9. Written as DNA, the CDR3 is TGCGCCAGCAGCCGTGAGGAAGCGGGAGAAGAGACCCAGTACTTC. This codes for CASSREEAGEETQYF.

The chain combines TRBV7-9 with TRBJ2-7, with a tentative D call TRBD1 (5 bases). Germline-derived CDR1 and CDR2 are SEHNR and FQNEAQ (reference sequence). The CDR3 covers 14 residues. The ends were cut back, 6 bases at V and 4 bases at J, with 16 bases in the middle. The DNA for the CDR3 is TGTGCCAGCAGTCGCCGGCCAGGGATATACGAGCAGTACTTC. Its protein product is CASSRRPGIYEQYF.

This rearrangement joins TRBV7-8 to TRBJ2-3; 13 bases match TRBD2. The CDR3 length is 15 residues. Germline V CDR1 and CDR2: SGHVS, FQNEAQ. The junction had 0 bases not matched to a gene; V was cut back by 2 bases and J by 4 bases. CDR3 sequence (DNA): TGTGCCAGCAGCTTAACTAGCGGGAGGGCAGATACGCAGTATTTT. Amino acids: CASSLTSGRADTQYF.

The genes are TRBV30 and TRBJ2-1; no reliable D call. The V end was cut by 4 bases, the J end by 6 bases, with 7 bases between. Germline CDR1 reads GTSNPN; CDR2 reads SVGIG (reference sequence). This CDR3 is built from 11 residues. The CDR3 reads CAWISRNEQFF. The DNA of the CDR3 is TGTGCCTGGATATCCCGCAATGAGCAGTTCTTC.

The chain recombines TRBV7-2 with TRBJ2-3; 9 positions agree with TRBD1. The CDR3 is 15 residues long. The germline V gene encodes CDR1 SGHTA and CDR2 FQGNSA. The V gene end was trimmed by 4 bases and the J gene end by 2 bases; junction bases not matched to a gene: 4. This CDR3 is CASSSGQGNTDTQYF. The CDR3 DNA sequence: TGTGCCAGCAGCTCGGGACAGGGAAACACAGATACGCAGTATTTT.

The chain joins TRBV4-2 to TRBJ2-1; the match to TRBD2 covers 8 bases. CDR3 length: 18 amino acids. Germline V CDR1 and CDR2: LGHNA, YNFKEQ. V dropped 0 bases and J dropped 3; count of bases not matched to a gene: 10. The CDR3 DNA reads as TGTGCCAGCAGCCAAGAAGAGAGCGGGGGCCTGCACTACAATGAGCAGTTCTTC. Residues: CASSQEESGGLHYNEQFF.

This rearrangement joins TRBV5-1 to TRBJ2-2; possibly TRBD1 for D (5 bases). CDR1 is SGHRS and CDR2 is YFSETQ in the germline V gene. The germline V and J ends were trimmed by 0 bases and 4 bases, with 13 bases remaining between them. The CDR3 covers 16 residues. The CDR3 coding sequence is TGCGCCAGCAGCTTGGTTCAGGGTTTCGGCACCGGGGAGCTGTTTTTT. Translating it yields CASSLVQGFGTGELFF.

This clone has only a few counts. The chain couples TRBV11-2 to TRBJ1-3; D is undetermined. The V end lost 1 base, the J end lost 0 bases, and 7 bases lay between the germline ends. The CDR3 loop spans 15 amino acids. Germline V gene sequence: CDR1 SGHAT, CDR2 FQNNGV. CDR3 amino acids: CASSLGASSGNTIYF. CDR3 in DNA: TGTGCCAGCAGCTTAGGAGCGAGCTCTGGAAACACCATATATTTT.

V usage is TRBV5-1 and J usage is TRBJ1-6; D uncertain. This CDR3 is 17 amino acids long. Germline V gene sequence: CDR1 SGHRS, CDR2 YFSETQ. Trimming removed 0 bases from V and 0 bases from J, with 10 bases in between. The CDR3 nucleotides are TGCGCCAGCAGCTTGGGGGTTGAAAGCTCCTATAATTCACCCCTCCACTTT. Translation gives CASSLGVESSYNSPLHF.

The rearrangement links TRBV6-1 to TRBJ2-2; D gene uncertain. CDR3 length: 11 amino acids. Looked up from germline, CDR1 is MNHNS and CDR2 is SASEGT. Trimming took 10 bases from V and 4 from J, leaving 7 bases between them. CDR3 sequence reads: CATLRTGELFF. CDR3 in DNA: TGTGCCACCCTACGCACCGGGGAGCTGTTTTTT.

The V and J genes are TRBV9 and TRBJ2-5; 8 positions match TRBD1. Trimming took 0 bases from V and 5 from J; bases not matched to a gene: 12. This CDR3 is built from 17 residues. Per the germline V gene, CDR1 is SGDLS and CDR2 is YYNGEE. The CDR3 DNA reads as TGTGCCAGCAGCGTAGAGAAAGTCGGACAGGGTTCGGAGACCCAGTACTTC. This encodes CASSVEKVGQGSETQYF.

V is TRBV7-2 and J is TRBJ2-1, with 10 bases aligning to TRBD1. From germline, CDR1 is SGHTA and CDR2 FQGNSA. The CDR3 extends over 16 amino acids. V gave up 5 bases and J gave up 10 bases; unmatched junction bases: 14. In DNA, the CDR3 is TGTGCCAGCAGCCACCCTCCCGGGACAGGGGAGCGGGAGCAGTTCTTC. Protein sequence: CASSHPPGTGEREQFF.

This chain joins TRBV4-2 and TRBJ2-6; no clear D gene. Germline CDR1 is LGHNA and CDR2 is YNFKEQ. The CDR3 is 15 residues long. With 0 bases removed from V and 0 bases from J, the gap between germline ends came to 3 bases. CDR3 in amino acids: CASSQDNSGANVLTF. As DNA, the CDR3 is TGTGCCAGCAGCCAAGATAACTCTGGGGCCAACGTCCTGACTTTC.

V and J are TRBV29-1 and TRBJ1-1; D gene unclear. The CDR3 is 11 residues long. V lost 2 bases to trimming and J lost 7 bases, with 8 bases between them. CDR1 is SQVTM, CDR2 ANQGSEA, per germline. The CDR3 loop is CSVEINYEAFF. DNA for the CDR3: TGCAGCGTTGAAATCAATTATGAAGCTTTCTTT.

This chain joins TRBV5-1 and TRBJ1-6; the D gene is possibly TRBD1 (5 bases). Germline V CDR1 and CDR2: SGHRS, YFSETQ. Deletions cut 6 bases from V and 6 bases from J, with 16 bases between. This CDR3 contains 15 residues. This CDR3 is CASKRGPELNSPLHF. As DNA, the CDR3 is TGCGCCAGCAAGAGGGGCCCAGAACTTAATTCACCCCTCCACTTT. Variable domain in full (rest from reference TRBV5-1 and TRBJ1-6): KAGVTQTPRYLIKTRGQQVTLSCSPISGHRSVSWYQQTPGQGLQFLFEYFSETQRNKGNFPGRFSGRQFSNSRSEMNVSTLELGDSALYLCASKRGPELNSPLHFGNGTRLTVT.

The V and J genes are TRBV5-4 and TRBJ2-7; TRBD2 matches at 7 bases. CDR3 length: 16 amino acids. Per germline, CDR1 SGHNT and CDR2 YYREEE (reference sequence). With V trimmed by 3 bases and J by 3 bases, 12 bases remained unmatched. Here the CDR3 DNA reads TGTGCCAGCAGCTCCCTCGGGAGGTCCCACCTCTACGAGCAGTACTTC. Its translation is CASSSLGRSHLYEQYF.

CDR3 sequence reads: CAISSNIYEQYF. The DNA of the CDR3 is TGTGCCATCAGTTCAAATATATACGAGCAGTACTTC. The genes are TRBV10-3 and TRBJ2-7, with unresolved D. The CDR3 loop spans 12 amino acids. Trimming removed 5 bases from V and 4 bases from J, with 9 bases in between. Germline CDR1 ENHRY, CDR2 SYGVKD.

This clone was counted a single time. V gene TRBV6-5 combines with J gene TRBJ2-1; 12 bases are shared with TRBD2. This CDR3 region has 15 residues. V shed 5 bases, J shed 4 bases, and the junction held 3 bases outside the gene matches. The germline gives CDR1 MNHEY, CDR2 SVGAGI. CDR3 in DNA: TGTGCCAGCAGTCACCTAGCGGGGGGGTACAATGAGCAGTTCTTC. It specifies CASSHLAGGYNEQFF.

This clone appeared a single time. The V gene is TRBV29-1, the J gene TRBJ1-1; perhaps TRBD1 as D (6 bases). V gave up 8 bases and J gave up 8 bases, with 18 bases separating them. CDR1 SQVTM and CDR2 ANQGSEA come from the germline V gene. This CDR3 contains 12 residues. The CDR3 DNA follows: TGCAGCACTCGAGGGGGTGCCGCCGAAGCTTTCTTT. As protein: CSTRGGAAEAFF.

The chain uses TRBV19 and TRBJ2-4, with TRBD2 matching over 7 bases. Per the germline V gene, CDR1 is LNHDA and CDR2 is SQIVND (reference sequence). V trimming: 1 base; J trimming: 3 bases; junction bases outside the gene matches: 15. The CDR3 runs to 19 residues. CDR3 amino acids: CASSIVPLLAGEGKNIQYF. CDR3 bases: TGTGCCAGTAGTATAGTCCCCCTATTGGCGGGAGAAGGCAAAAACATTCAGTACTTC.

The chain recombines TRBV2 with TRBJ2-7; weak D call: TRBD2 (5 bases). The V end was cut by 2 bases, the J end by 6 bases, with 8 bases between. Germline V gene data show CDR1 as SNHLY and CDR2 as FYNNEI. The CDR3 contains 12 residues. The CDR3 here is CASSESGSEQYF. For the CDR3, the DNA is TGTGCCAGCAGTGAATCGGGGTCCGAGCAGTACTTC. Combining the CDR3 with reference TRBV2 and TRBJ2-7 gives the whole variable domain EPEVTQTPSHQVTQMGQEVILRCVPISNHLYFYWYRQILGQKVEFLVSFYNNEISEKSEIFDDQFSVERPDGSNFTLKIRSTKLEDSAMYFCASSESGSEQYFGPGTRLTVT.

This clone was counted once. V gene TRBV7-2 combines with J gene TRBJ2-7; TRBD1 matches 10 bases. The length of the CDR3 is 15 residues. In germline, CDR1 is SGHTA, CDR2 FQGNSA. V shed 5 bases and J 3 bases; nucleotides not matched to a gene: 7. The chain's CDR3 is CASSLGQGTYYEQYF. CDR3 sequence (DNA): TGTGCCAGCAGCCTGGGACAGGGGACTTACTACGAGCAGTACTTC. Together with reference TRBV7-2 and TRBJ2-7, the CDR3 gives the full variable domain: GAGVSQSPSNKVTEKGKDVELRCDPISGHTALYWYRQSLGQGLEFLIYFQGNSAPDKSGLPSDRFSAERTGGSVSTLTIQRTQQEDSAVYLCASSLGQGTYYEQYFGPGTRLTVT.